The T cell receptor (beta chain) described here comes from a study of blood T cell repertoires in COVID-19. Study-level information: The United States, Italy and Spain supplied acute and convalescent COVID-19 samples. In each case, the material was cDNA or gDNA derived from T cells, B-cell-depleted T cells, or PBMCs.

Original processing notes: Cell counts per sample came from amplifying reference gene primers. TCRdb keeps only in-frame clones here, not all; method: immunoSEQ multiplex PCR. The V and J calls and clone size are taken from that table; D and trimming were inferred from the DNA. The table records 35,000 to 55,000 clones, more than 70% of them present only once. Germline V gene lookup returns CDR1 LNHDA and CDR2 SQIVND (reference sequence). The V gene end was trimmed by 3 bases and the J gene end by 2 bases; junction bases not matched to a gene: 4. This CDR3 is 14 amino acids long. This TCR derives from an older woman with acute or convalescent COVID-19. The rearrangement joins TRBV19 to TRBJ2-7; 7 nucleotides align to TRBD1. Sequencing used peripheral blood. The CDR3 is CASSIGGTAYEQYF. CDR3 DNA: TGTGCCAGTAGTATTGGTGGGACAGCCTACGAGCAGTACTTC.